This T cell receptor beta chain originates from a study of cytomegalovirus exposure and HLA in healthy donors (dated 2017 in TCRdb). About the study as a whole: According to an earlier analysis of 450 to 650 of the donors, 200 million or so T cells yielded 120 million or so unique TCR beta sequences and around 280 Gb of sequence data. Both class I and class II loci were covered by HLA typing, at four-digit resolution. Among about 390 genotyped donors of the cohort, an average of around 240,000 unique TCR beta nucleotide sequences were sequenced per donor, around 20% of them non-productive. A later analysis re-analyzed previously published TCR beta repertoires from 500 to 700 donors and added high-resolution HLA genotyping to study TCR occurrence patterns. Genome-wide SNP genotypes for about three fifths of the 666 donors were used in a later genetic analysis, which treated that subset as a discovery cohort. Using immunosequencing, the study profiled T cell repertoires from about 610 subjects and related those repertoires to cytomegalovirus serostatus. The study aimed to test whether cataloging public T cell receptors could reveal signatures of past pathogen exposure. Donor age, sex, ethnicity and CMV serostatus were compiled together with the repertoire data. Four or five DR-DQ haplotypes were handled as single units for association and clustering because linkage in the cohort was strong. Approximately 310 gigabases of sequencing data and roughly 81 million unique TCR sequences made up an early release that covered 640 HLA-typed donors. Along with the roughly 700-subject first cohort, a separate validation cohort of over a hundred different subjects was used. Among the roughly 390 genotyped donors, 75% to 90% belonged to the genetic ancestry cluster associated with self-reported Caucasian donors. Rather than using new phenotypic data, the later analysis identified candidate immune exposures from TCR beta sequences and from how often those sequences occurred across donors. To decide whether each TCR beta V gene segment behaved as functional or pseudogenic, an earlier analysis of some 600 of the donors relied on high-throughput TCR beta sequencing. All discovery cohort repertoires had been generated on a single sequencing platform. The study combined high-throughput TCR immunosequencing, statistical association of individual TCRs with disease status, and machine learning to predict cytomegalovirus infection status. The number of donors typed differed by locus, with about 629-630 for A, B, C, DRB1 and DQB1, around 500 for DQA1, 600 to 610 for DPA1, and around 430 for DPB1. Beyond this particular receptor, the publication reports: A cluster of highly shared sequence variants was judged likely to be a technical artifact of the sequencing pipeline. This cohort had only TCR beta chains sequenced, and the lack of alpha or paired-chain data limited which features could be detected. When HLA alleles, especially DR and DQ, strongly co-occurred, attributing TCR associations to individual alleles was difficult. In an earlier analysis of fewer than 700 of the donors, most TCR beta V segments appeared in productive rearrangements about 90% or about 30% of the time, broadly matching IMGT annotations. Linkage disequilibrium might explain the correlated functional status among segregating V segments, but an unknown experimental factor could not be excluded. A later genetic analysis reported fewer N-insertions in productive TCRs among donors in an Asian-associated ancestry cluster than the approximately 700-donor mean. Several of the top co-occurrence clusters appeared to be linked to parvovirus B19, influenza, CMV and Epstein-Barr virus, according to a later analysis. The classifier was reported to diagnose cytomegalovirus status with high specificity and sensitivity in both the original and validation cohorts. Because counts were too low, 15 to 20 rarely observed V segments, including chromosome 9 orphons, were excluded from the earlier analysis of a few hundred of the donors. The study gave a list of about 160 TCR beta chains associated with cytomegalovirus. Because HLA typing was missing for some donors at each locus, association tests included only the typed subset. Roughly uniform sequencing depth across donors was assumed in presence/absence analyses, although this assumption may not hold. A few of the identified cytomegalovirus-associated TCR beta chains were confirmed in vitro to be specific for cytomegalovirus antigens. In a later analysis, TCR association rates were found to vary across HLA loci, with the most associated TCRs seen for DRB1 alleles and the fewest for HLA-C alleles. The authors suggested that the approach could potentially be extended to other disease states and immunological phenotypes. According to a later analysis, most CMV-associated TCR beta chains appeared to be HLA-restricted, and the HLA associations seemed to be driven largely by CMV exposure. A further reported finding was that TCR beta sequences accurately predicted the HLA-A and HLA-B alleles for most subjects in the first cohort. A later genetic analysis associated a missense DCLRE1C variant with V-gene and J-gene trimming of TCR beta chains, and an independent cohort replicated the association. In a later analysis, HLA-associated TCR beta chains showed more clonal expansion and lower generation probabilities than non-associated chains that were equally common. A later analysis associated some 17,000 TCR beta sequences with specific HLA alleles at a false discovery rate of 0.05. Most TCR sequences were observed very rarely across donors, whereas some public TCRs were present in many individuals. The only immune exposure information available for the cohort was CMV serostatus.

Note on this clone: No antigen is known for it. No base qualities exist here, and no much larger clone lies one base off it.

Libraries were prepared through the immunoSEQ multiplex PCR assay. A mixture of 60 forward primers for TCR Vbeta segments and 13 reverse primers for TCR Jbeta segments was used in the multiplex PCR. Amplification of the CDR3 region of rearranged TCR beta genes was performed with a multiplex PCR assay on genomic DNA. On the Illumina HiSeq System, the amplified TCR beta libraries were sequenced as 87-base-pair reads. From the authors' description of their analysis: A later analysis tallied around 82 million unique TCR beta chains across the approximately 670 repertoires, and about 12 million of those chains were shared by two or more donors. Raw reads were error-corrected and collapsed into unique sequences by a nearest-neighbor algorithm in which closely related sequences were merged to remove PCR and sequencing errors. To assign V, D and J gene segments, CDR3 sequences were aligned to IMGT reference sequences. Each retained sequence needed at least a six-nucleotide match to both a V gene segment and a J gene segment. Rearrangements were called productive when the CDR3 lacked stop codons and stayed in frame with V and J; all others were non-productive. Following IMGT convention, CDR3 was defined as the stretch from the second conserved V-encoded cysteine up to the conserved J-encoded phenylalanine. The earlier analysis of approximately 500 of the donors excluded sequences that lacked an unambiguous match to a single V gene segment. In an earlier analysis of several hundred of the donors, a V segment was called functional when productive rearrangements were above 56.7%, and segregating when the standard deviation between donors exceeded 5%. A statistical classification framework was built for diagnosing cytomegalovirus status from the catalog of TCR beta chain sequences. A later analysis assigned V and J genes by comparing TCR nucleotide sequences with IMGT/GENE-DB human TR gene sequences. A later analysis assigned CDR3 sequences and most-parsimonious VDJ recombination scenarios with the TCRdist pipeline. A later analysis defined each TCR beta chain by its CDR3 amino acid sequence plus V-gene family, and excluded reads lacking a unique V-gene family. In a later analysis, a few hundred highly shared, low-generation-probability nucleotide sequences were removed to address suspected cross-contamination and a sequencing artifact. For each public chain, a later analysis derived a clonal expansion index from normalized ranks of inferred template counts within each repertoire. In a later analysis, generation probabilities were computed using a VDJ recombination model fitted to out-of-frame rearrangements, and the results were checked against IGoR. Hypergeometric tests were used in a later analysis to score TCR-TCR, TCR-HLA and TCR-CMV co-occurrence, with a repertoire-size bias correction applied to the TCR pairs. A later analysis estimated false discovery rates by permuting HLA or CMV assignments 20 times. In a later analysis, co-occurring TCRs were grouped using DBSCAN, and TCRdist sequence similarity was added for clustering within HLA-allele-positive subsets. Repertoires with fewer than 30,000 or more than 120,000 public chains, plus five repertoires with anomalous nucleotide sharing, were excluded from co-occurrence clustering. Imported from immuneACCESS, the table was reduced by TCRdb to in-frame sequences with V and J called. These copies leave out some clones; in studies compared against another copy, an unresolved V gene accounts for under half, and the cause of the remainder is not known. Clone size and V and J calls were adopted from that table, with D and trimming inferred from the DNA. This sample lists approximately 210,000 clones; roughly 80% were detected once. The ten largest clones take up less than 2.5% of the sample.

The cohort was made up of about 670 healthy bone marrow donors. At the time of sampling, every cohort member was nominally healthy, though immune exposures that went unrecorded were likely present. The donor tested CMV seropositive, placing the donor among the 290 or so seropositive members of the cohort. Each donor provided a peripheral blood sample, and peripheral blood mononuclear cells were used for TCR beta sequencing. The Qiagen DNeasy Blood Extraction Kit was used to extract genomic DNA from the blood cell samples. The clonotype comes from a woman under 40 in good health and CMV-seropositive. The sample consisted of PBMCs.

The nucleotide sequence is given as TGTGCCAGCAGTGAAACAATGAGCGGGAGTTCCTACAATGAGCAGTTCTTC. This yields the protein CASSETMSGSSYNEQFF. The chain joins TRBV2 to TRBJ2-1; TRBD2 fits 8 bases in the junction. From cysteine to phenylalanine, the CDR3 is 17 amino acids long. Only the CDR3 part of the read is kept: 51 bases, read in frame from the first base. The germline V gene specifies SNHLY as CDR1 and FYNNEI as CDR2. Trimming accounts for 2 bases at V and 1 base at J, while the number of junction bases matched to no gene is 7. Full variable domain (CDR3 extended with the reference TRBV2 and TRBJ2-1 proteins): EPEVTQTPSHQVTQMGQEVILRCVPISNHLYFYWYRQILGQKVEFLVSFYNNEISEKSEIFDDQFSVERPDGSNFTLKIRSTKLEDSAMYFCASSETMSGSSYNEQFFGPGTRLTVL.